Shown below are 23 T cell receptor beta chains from a single sample sequenced in a study of blood T cell repertoires in COVID-19. Profiled with immunoSEQ multiplex PCR; TCRdb holds only in-frame clones, not every one. The sample lists some 52,000 clones; roughly 91% were seen once. Sequencing used peripheral blood. The receptors were gathered from a human donor in a cohort sampled during active COVID-19.

Written as DNA, the CDR3 is TGTGCCAGTAGTATTAACTACAATGAGCAGTTCTTC. As protein: CASSINYNEQFF. V usage is TRBV19 and J usage is TRBJ2-1, with D unclear. This CDR3 is 12 amino acids long. V shed 3 bases and J shed 3 bases, with 3 bases lying between them. CDR1 and CDR2 (germline): LNHDA, SQIVND (reference sequence). Filled out from reference TRBV19 and TRBJ2-1, the complete variable domain reads DGGITQSPKYLFRKEGQNVTLSCEQNLNHDAMYWYRQDPGQGLRLIYYSQIVNDFQKGDIAEGYSVSREKKESFPLTVTSAQKNPTAFYLCASSINYNEQFFGPGTRLTVL.

This chain uses TRBV5-4 with TRBJ1-2; TRBD1 aligns across 7 bases. The germline gives CDR1 SGHNT, CDR2 YYREEE (reference sequence). This CDR3 has 15 amino acids. The V and J ends lost 3 bases and 4 bases, in that order; junction bases with no gene match: 9. The CDR3 DNA follows: TGTGCCAGCAGCTCCCCGGGACAGACAATCTATGGCTACACCTTC. Encoded protein: CASSSPGQTIYGYTF.

The genes are TRBV7-2 and TRBJ1-6; D uncertain. The CDR3 totals 13 residues. The V end lost 6 bases, the J end lost 7 bases, and 10 bases lay between the germline ends. Per the germline V gene, CDR1 is SGHTA and CDR2 is FQGNSA. This CDR3 reads CASSSDWNSPLHF. Here the CDR3 DNA reads TGTGCCAGCAGTTCGGACTGGAATTCACCCCTCCACTTT.

The CDR3 reads CASSPVPPERETQYF. The CDR3 DNA follows: TGTGCCAGCTCACCCGTACCCCCTGAACGGGAGACCCAGTACTTC. The chain couples TRBV18 to TRBJ2-5; no reliable D call. This CDR3 region has 15 residues. V was clipped by 3 bases and J by 5 bases, with 16 bases between them. Germline-derived CDR1 and CDR2 are KGHSH and LQKENI.

This clone has just one count. The chain has TRBV6-6 and TRBJ1-6, with TRBD1 matching 8 bases. V was clipped by 2 bases and J by 7 bases; unmatched bases: 4. Looked up from germline, CDR1 is MNHNY and CDR2 is SVGAGI (reference sequence). This CDR3 contains 15 residues. CDR3 in amino acids: CASSYLTGGNSPLHF. The DNA of the CDR3 is TGTGCCAGCAGTTACCTTACAGGGGGAAATTCACCCCTCCACTTT.

Relative to its sample, this clone is medium-sized. The chain carries TRBV11-2 and TRBJ2-1, with D tentatively TRBD1 (5 bases). Trimming took off 0 bases at V and 2 bases at J, with 14 bases between the two ends. The CDR3 consists of 17 residues. Per germline, CDR1 SGHAT and CDR2 FQNNGV. The CDR3, as DNA: TGTGCCAGCAGCTTAGATTGGGGCGGAACCCCCTACAATGAGCAGTTCTTC. Its translation: CASSLDWGGTPYNEQFF.

Concerning this clone: The junction departs from the called germline gene at one end, perhaps through a read error. The identical CDR3 is also encoded by other nucleotide sequences in the sample. V is TRBV30 and J is TRBJ2-7; D is perhaps TRBD1 (6 bases). CDR3 length: 15 amino acids. Per the germline V gene, CDR1 is GTSNPN and CDR2 is SVGIG (reference sequence). The CDR3 nucleotides read TGTGCCTGGAGTCCCGACAGGAGGCTCTCCTACGAGCAATACTTC. This translates into CAWSPDRRLSYEQYF.

This sequence joins TRBV30 and TRBJ2-1; D is possibly TRBD1 (6 bases). Germline V CDR1 and CDR2: GTSNPN, SVGIG (reference sequence). The CDR3 is 12 residues long. V was pared by 1 base and J by 12 bases, with 13 bases between. The CDR3 region is CAWSGRGKGQFF. The CDR3 bases are TGTGCCTGGAGTGGCAGGGGCAAGGGGCAGTTCTTC.

This clone was seen just once. CDR3: CATSWGDRGGDEQFF. CDR3 coding DNA: TGTGCCACCAGCTGGGGGGACAGGGGCGGCGATGAGCAGTTCTTC. The chain uses TRBV19 and TRBJ2-1; 10 positions agree with TRBD1. The CDR3 is 15 residues long. V shed 10 bases and J 8 bases; nucleotides not matched to a gene: 14. From germline, CDR1 is LNHDA and CDR2 SQIVND (reference sequence).

This clone is labeled medium-sized (0.01 to 0.1%). CDR3 protein: CASSPVGGSSDTQYF. CDR3 nucleotides: TGTGCCAGCAGCCCAGTCGGGGGGTCATCAGATACGCAGTATTTT. The V and J genes are TRBV14 and TRBJ2-3; 7 bases line up with TRBD2. This CDR3 contains 15 residues. Germline assignment: CDR1 SGHDN and CDR2 FVKESK. The trim removed 4 bases at V and 4 bases at J, leaving 8 bases unmatched.

The CDR3 DNA reads as TGTGCCAGCAGCTCTCTCAGGGGAGCCAAAAACATTCAGTACTTC. Encoded protein: CASSSLRGAKNIQYF. The rearrangement joins TRBV11-2 to TRBJ2-4, with a possible D match to TRBD1 (6 bases). The CDR3 has 15 residues. Trimming shortened V by 4 bases and J by 0 bases, and 10 bases separated the two germline ends. Germline assignment: CDR1 SGHAT and CDR2 FQNNGV.

This clone was observed a single time. The DNA of the CDR3 is TGTGCCAGCAGGCAAGGGGGTGGACAGGGTGAAGCTTTCTTT. Protein: CASRQGGGQGEAFF. The J gene is TRBJ1-1, the V gene TRBV11-3; TRBD1 aligns across 8 bases. Germline V gives CDR1 SGHNT, CDR2 YENEEA. The CDR3 is made up of 14 amino acids. V was clipped by 6 bases and J by 7 bases; unmatched bases: 10. The whole variable domain, filled in from reference TRBV11-3 and TRBJ1-1, reads EAGVVQSPRYKIIEKKQPVAFWCNPISGHNTLYWYLQNLGQGPELLIRYENEEAVDDSQLPKDRFSAERLKGVDSTLKIQPAELGDSAVYLCASRQGGGQGEAFFGQGTRLTVV.

This rearrangement joins TRBV7-2 to TRBJ2-6, with a weak D call TRBD2 (5 bases). Per germline, CDR1 SGHTA and CDR2 FQGNSA. V was trimmed by 4 bases and J by 3 bases, leaving 13 bases between them. The CDR3 totals 16 residues. The CDR3 region is CASSSSSRGGANVLTF. In nucleotides, the CDR3 is TGTGCCAGCAGCTCCTCGAGCCGGGGTGGGGCCAACGTCCTGACTTTC.

The chain combines TRBV18 with TRBJ1-2; tentative D call: TRBD1 (6 bases). Germline CDR1 reads KGHSH; CDR2 reads LQKENI. V shed 3 bases and J shed 6 bases, with 11 bases lying between them. The CDR3 consists of 13 residues. DNA for the CDR3: TGTGCCAGCTCACCGAAGGACAGAAATGGCTACACCTTC. This gives the protein CASSPKDRNGYTF.

This sequence joins TRBV5-1 and TRBJ2-2; D possibly corresponds to TRBD1 (6 bases). Trimming pared 4 bases from V and 7 bases from J, leaving 11 bases between. There are 13 residues in the CDR3. The germline CDR1 and CDR2 sequences are SGHRS and YFSETQ. The CDR3 DNA reads as TGCGCCAGCAGCCCCACAGGGAACGGGGAGCTGTTTTTT. Protein sequence: CASSPTGNGELFF. The complete variable domain, with remaining parts taken from reference TRBV5-1 and TRBJ2-2, reads KAGVTQTPRYLIKTRGQQVTLSCSPISGHRSVSWYQQTPGQGLQFLFEYFSETQRNKGNFPGRFSGRQFSNSRSEMNVSTLELGDSALYLCASSPTGNGELFFGEGSRLTVL.

This chain joins TRBV11-2 and TRBJ2-7; 9 bases match TRBD1. Germline V lookup: CDR1 SGHAT, CDR2 FQNNGV. CDR3 length equals 15 residues. Trimming at V came to 5 bases and at J to 5 bases, leaving 10 bases not matched to a gene. In DNA, the CDR3 is TGTGCCAGCAGCGGGGGACAGGGTGTCACCGACGAGCAGTACTTC. As protein: CASSGGQGVTDEQYF.

This sequence joins TRBV7-2 and TRBJ2-7, with 8 bases that match TRBD1. CDR3 length equals 14 residues. V was clipped by 6 bases and J by 2 bases; unmatched bases: 6. Germline V gene sequence: CDR1 SGHTA, CDR2 FQGNSA. CDR3 DNA: TGTGCCAGCAGTCGACAGGGGTCCGCCTACGAGCAGTACTTC. Translated, it gives CASSRQGSAYEQYF.

The CDR3 DNA reads as TGTGCCAGCAGCTTCGGGACTAGCGGGAGGGGGTACAATGAGCAGTTCTTC. Amino acid sequence: CASSFGTSGRGYNEQFF. The chain has TRBV11-2 and TRBJ2-1; 16 nucleotides agree with TRBD2. Per the germline V gene, CDR1 is SGHAT and CDR2 is FQNNGV. With 3 bases clipped from V and 4 bases from J, the junction kept 3 bases outside the gene matches. This CDR3 has 17 amino acids.

This clone came up a few times. The V and J genes are TRBV30 and TRBJ2-2; tentative D call: TRBD2 (6 bases). Per the germline V gene, CDR1 is GTSNPN and CDR2 is SVGIG (reference sequence). Trimming left V 1 base short and J 0 bases short, with 9 bases between. This CDR3 contains 15 residues. CDR3 in amino acids: CAWSAGTANTGELFF. Here the CDR3 DNA reads TGTGCCTGGAGTGCCGGGACTGCGAACACCGGGGAGCTGTTTTTT.

The chain recombines TRBV6-1 with TRBJ1-2; tentative D call: TRBD1 (5 bases). Germline V gene lookup returns CDR1 MNHNS and CDR2 SASEGT. This CDR3 has 14 residues. The V gene lost 2 bases and the J gene lost 7 bases, with 14 bases spanning the gap. Here the CDR3 reads CASSERTRPAGYTF. For the CDR3, the DNA is TGTGCCAGCAGTGAAAGGACACGACCTGCTGGCTACACCTTC.

The chain joins TRBV7-2 to TRBJ2-7; TRBD1 aligns across 9 bases. The CDR3 loop spans 15 amino acids. V lost 4 bases, J lost 6 bases, and 10 bases stayed unmatched. CDR1 is SGHTA and CDR2 is FQGNSA in the germline V gene. DNA of the CDR3: TGTGCCAGCAGCTCGCATGCGGGACAGGGTTTCGAGCAGTACTTC. Translating it yields CASSSHAGQGFEQYF.

The V and J genes are TRBV6-2 or TRBV6-3 and TRBJ2-2, with 8 positions matching TRBD2. The CDR3 spans 18 residues. Trimming at V came to 4 bases and at J to 0 bases, leaving 10 bases not matched to a gene. Germline CDR1 MNHEY, CDR2 SVGEGT. The CDR3 sequence is CASSFPTSGVPNTGELFF. The CDR3 DNA is TGTGCCAGCAGTTTCCCCACTAGCGGAGTTCCGAACACCGGGGAGCTGTTTTTT.

The rearrangement uses TRBV2 and TRBJ2-1, with D perhaps TRBD1 (6 bases). The germline V and J ends were trimmed by 7 bases and 4 bases, with 20 bases remaining between them. Looked up from germline, CDR1 is SNHLY and CDR2 is FYNNEI. The CDR3 consists of 16 residues. The CDR3 DNA reads as TGTGCCAGCAACCCGGTTTATGGACAGCGATACAATGAGCAGTTCTTC. Its protein product is CASNPVYGQRYNEQFF. Drawing the rest from reference TRBV2 and TRBJ2-1, the complete variable domain is EPEVTQTPSHQVTQMGQEVILRCVPISNHLYFYWYRQILGQKVEFLVSFYNNEISEKSEIFDDQFSVERPDGSNFTLKIRSTKLEDSAMYFCASNPVYGQRYNEQFFGPGTRLTVL.